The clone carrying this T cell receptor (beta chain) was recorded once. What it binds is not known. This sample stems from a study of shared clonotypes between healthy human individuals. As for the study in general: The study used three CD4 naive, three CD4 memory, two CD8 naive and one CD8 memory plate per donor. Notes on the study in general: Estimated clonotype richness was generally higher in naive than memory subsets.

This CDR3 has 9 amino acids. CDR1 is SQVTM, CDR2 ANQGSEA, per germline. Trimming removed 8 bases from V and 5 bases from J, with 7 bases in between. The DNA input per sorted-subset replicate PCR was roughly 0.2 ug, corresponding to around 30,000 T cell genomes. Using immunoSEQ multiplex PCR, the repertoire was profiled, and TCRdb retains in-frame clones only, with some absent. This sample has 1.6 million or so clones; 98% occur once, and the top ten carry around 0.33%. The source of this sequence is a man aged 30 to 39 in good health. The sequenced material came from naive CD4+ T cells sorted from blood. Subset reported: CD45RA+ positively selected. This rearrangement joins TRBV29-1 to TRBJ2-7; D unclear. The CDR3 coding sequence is TGCAGCCCGAGGAACGAGCAGTACTTC. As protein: CSPRNEQYF.